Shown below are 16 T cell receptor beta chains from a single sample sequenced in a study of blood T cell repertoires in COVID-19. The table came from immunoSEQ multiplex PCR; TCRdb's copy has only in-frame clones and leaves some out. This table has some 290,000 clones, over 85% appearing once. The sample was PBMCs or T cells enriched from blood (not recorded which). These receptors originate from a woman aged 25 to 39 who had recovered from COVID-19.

The CDR3 sequence: CASSGSGTSGTGALGETQYF. DNA for the CDR3: TGTGCCAGCAGTGGATCTGGGACTAGCGGGACTGGGGCCCTGGGGGAGACCCAGTACTTC. The V and J genes are TRBV6-4 and TRBJ2-5; 13 nucleotides agree with TRBD2. The V gene's germline CDR1 is MRHNA and CDR2 SNTAGT. The junction had 19 bases not matched to a gene; V was cut back by 4 bases and J by 5 bases. This CDR3 is built from 20 residues.

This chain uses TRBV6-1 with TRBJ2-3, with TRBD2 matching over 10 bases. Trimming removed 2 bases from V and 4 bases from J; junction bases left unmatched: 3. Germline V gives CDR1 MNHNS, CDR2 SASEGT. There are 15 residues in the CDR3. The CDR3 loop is CASSEPSGSADTQYF. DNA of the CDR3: TGTGCCAGCAGTGAACCTAGCGGGAGTGCAGATACGCAGTATTTT.

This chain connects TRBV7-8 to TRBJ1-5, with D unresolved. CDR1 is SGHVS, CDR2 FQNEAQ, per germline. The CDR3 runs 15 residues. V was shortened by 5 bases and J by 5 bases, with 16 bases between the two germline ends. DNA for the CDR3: TGTGCCAGCAGCACCGGGTCAGAGGGATATCAGCCCCAGCATTTT. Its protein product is CASSTGSEGYQPQHF.

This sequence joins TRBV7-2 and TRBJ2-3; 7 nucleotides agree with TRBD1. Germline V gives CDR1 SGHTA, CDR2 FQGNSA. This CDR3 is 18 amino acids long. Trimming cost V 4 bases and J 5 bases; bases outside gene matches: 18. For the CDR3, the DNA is TGTGCCAGCAGCTCGCCTCGACAGGGATCGAATCGGGGAGATACGCAGTATTTT. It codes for CASSSPRQGSNRGDTQYF.

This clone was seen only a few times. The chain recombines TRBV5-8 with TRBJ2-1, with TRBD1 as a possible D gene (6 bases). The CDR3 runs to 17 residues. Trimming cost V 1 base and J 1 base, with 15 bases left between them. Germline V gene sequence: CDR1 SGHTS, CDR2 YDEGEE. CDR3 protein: CASSLTFGTYSYNEQFF. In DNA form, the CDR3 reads TGTGCCAGCAGCTTGACATTTGGGACATATTCCTACAATGAGCAGTTCTTC.

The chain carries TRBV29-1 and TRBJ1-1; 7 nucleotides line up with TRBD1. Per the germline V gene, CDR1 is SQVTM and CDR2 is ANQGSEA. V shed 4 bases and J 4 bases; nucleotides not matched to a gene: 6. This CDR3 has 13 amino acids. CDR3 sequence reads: CSVGDRHRTEAFF. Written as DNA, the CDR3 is TGCAGCGTTGGGGACAGACACCGCACTGAAGCTTTCTTT.

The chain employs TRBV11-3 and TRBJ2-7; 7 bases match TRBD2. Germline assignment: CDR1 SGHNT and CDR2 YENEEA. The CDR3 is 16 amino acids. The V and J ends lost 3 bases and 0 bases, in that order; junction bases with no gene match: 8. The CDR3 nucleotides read TGTGCCAGCAGCTTCAACGGGACTACTTACTCCTACGAGCAGTACTTC. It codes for CASSFNGTTYSYEQYF. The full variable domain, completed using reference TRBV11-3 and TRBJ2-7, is EAGVVQSPRYKIIEKKQPVAFWCNPISGHNTLYWYLQNLGQGPELLIRYENEEAVDDSQLPKDRFSAERLKGVDSTLKIQPAELGDSAVYLCASSFNGTTYSYEQYFGPGTRLTVT.

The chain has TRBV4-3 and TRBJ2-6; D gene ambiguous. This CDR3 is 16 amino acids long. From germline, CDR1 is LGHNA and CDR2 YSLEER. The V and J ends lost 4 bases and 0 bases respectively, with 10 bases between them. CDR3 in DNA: TGCGCCAGCAGCCCCCCCCTGCGCTCTGGGGCCAACGTCCTGACTTTC. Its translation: CASSPPLRSGANVLTF.

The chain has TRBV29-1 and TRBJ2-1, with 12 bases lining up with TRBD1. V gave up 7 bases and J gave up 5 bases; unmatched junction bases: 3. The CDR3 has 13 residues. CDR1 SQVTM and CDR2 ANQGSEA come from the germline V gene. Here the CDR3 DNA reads TGCAGCGCCGGGACAGGGGGCAACAATGAGCAGTTCTTC. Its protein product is CSAGTGGNNEQFF.

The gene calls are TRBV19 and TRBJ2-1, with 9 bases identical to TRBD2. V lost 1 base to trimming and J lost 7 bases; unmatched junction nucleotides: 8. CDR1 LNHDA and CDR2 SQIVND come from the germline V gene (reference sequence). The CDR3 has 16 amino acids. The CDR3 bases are TGTGCCAGTAGTATAGTTCAGACAGCGGGAGGTAATGAGCAGTTCTTC. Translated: CASSIVQTAGGNEQFF.

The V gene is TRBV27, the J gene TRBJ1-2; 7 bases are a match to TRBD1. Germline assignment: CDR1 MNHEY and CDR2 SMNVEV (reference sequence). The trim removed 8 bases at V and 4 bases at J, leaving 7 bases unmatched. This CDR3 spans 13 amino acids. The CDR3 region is CASRDSGVYGYTF. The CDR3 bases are TGTGCCAGCCGGGACAGTGGGGTCTATGGCTACACCTTC.

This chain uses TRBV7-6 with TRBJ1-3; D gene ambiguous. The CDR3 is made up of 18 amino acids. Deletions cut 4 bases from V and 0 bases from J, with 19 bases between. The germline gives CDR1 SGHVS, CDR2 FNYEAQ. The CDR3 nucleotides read TGTGCCAGCAGCTCTCTACCTCCGGTGGTGGTCTCTGGAAACACCATATATTTT. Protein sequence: CASSSLPPVVVSGNTIYF.

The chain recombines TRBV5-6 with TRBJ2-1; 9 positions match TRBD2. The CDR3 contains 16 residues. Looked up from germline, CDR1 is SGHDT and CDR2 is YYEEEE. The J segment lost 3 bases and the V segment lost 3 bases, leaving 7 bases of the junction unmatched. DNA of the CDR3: TGTGCCAGCAGCTACGGACTAGCGATGTTCTACAATGAGCAGTTCTTC. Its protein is CASSYGLAMFYNEQFF. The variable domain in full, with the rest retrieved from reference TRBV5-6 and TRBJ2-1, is DAGVTQSPTHLIKTRGQQVTLRCSPKSGHDTVSWYQQALGQGPQFIFQYYEEEERQRGNFPDRFSGHQFPNYSSELNVNALLLGDSALYLCASSYGLAMFYNEQFFGPGTRLTVL.

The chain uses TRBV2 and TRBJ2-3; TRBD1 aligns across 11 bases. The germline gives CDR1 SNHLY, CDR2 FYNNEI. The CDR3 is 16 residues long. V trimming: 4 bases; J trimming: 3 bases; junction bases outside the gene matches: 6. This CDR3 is CASSVHRDRGTDTQYF. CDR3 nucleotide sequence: TGTGCCAGCAGTGTACACCGGGACAGGGGGACAGATACGCAGTATTTT.

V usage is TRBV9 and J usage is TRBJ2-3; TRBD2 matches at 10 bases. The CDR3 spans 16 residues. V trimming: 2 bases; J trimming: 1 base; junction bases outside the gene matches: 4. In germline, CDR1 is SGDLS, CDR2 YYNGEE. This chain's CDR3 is CASSVTGTSGTDTQYF. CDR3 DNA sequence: TGTGCCAGCAGCGTCACCGGGACTAGCGGCACAGATACGCAGTATTTT.

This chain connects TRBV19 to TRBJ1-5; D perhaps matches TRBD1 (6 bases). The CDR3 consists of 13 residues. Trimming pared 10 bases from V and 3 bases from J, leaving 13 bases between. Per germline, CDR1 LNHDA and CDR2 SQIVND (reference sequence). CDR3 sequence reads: CATSTGHNQPQHF. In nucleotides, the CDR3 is TGTGCCACCTCAACAGGGCACAATCAGCCCCAGCATTTT.